This passage covers 4 T cell receptor beta chains from one sample sequenced in a study of early T cells in non-severe SARS-CoV-2 infection. TCRdb reprocessed the 5' RACE reads via MiXCR and lists one record per CDR3 protein. The sample has over 50,000 distinct CDR3 sequences, 9.5% to 14% seen once. The specimen sequenced was whole blood. The receptors here all came from an adult who was a healthcare worker with PCR-confirmed SARS-CoV-2 infection or an uninfected control (not recorded which).

This clonotype was seen at least ten times. V is TRBV30 and J is TRBJ1-2, with D possibly being TRBD1 (5 bases). CDR1 is GTSNPN, CDR2 SVGIG, per germline (reference sequence). Trimming left V 2 bases short and J 3 bases short, with 13 bases between. The CDR3 length is 14 residues. Here the CDR3 DNA reads TGTGCCTGGAGTACTCCTACAGGCTACTATGGCTACACCTTC. Translated, it gives CAWSTPTGYYGYTF.

This clonotype has just a few counts. The gene calls are TRBV28 and TRBJ1-6; D is undetermined. Germline V CDR1 and CDR2: MDHEN, SYDVKM. V dropped 8 bases and J dropped 11 bases, with 10 bases sitting between them. There are 11 residues in the CDR3. CDR3 coding DNA: TGTGCCAGCCGCCAAGGACCACCCCTCCACTTT. Amino acids: CASRQGPPLHF.

This clonotype was counted at least ten times. The chain carries TRBV7-6 and TRBJ2-1; TRBD1 or TRBD2 may be the D gene (5 bases each). The V gene lost 5 bases and the J gene lost 3 bases, with 14 bases spanning the gap. This CDR3 has 15 amino acids. Germline CDR1 and CDR2: SGHVS and FNYEAQ. Written as DNA, the CDR3 is TGTGCCAGCAGCCCACGAGGGGCCAACTACAATGAGCAGTTCTTC. It yields the protein CASSPRGANYNEQFF.

This clonotype came up many times. The chain has TRBV6-4 and TRBJ2-2; no reliable D call. The ends were cut back, 4 bases at V and 6 bases at J, with 9 bases in the middle. The CDR3 has 13 amino acids. The germline V gene has CDR1 MRHNA and CDR2 SNTAGT. This CDR3 is CASSVEVAGELFF. For the CDR3, the DNA is TGTGCCAGCAGTGTTGAGGTCGCCGGGGAGCTGTTTTTT.